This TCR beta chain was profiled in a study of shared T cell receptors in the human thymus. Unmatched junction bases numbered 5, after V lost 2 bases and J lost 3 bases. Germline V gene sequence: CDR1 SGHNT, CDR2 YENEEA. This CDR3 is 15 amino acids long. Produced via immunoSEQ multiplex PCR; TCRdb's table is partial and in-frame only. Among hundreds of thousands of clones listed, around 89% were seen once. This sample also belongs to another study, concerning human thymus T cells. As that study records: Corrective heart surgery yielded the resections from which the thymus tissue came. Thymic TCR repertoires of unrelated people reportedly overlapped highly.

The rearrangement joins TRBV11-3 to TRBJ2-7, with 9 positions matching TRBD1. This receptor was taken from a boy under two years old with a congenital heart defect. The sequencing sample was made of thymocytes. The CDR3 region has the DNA TGTGCCAGCAGCTTACCGGGACAGGGTCGCTACGAGCAGTACTTC. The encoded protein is CASSLPGQGRYEQYF.